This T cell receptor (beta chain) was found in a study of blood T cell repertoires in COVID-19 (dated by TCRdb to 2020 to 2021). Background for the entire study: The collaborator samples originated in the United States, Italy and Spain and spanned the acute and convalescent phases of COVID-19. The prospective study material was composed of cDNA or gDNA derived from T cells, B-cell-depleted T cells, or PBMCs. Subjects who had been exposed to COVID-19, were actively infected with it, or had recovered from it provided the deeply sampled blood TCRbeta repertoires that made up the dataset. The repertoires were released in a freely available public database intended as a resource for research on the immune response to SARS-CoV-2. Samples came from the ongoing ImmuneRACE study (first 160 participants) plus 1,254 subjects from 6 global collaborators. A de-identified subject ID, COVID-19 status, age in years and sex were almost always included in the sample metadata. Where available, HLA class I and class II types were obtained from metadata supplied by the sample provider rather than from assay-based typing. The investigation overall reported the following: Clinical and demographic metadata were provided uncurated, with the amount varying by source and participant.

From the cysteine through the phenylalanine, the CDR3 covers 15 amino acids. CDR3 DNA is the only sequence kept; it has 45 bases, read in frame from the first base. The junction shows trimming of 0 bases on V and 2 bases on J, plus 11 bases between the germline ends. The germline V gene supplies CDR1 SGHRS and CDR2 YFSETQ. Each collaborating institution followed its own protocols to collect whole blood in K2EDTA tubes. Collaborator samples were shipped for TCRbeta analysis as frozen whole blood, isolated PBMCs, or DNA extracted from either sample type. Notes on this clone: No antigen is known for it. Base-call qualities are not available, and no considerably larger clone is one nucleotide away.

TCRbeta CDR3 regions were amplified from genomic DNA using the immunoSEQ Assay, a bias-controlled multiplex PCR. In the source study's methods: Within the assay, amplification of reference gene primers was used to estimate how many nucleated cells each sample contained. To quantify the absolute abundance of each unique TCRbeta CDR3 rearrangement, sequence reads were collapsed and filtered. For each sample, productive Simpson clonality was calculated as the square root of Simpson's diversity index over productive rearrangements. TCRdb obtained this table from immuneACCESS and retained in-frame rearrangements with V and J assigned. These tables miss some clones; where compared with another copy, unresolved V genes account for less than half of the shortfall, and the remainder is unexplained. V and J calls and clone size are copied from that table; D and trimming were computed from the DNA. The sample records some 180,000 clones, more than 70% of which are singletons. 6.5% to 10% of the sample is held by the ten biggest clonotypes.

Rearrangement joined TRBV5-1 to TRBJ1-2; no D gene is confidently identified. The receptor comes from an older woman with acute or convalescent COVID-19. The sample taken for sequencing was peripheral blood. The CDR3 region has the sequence CASSLGGQVNYGYTF. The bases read TGCGCCAGCAGCTTGGGTGGGCAGGTGAACTATGGCTACACCTTC.